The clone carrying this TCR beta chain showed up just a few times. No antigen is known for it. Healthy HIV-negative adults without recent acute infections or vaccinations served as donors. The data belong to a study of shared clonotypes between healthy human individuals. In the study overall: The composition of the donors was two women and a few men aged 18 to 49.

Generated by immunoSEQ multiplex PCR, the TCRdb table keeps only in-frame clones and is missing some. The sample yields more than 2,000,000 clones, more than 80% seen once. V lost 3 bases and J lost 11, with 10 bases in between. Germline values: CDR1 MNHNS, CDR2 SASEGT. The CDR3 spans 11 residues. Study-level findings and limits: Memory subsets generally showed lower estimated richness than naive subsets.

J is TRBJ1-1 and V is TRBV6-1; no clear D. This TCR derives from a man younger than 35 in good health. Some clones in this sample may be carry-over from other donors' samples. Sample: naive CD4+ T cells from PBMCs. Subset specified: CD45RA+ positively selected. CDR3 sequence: CASSDSRRAFF. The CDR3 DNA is TGTGCCAGCAGTGACTCCAGGAGGGCTTTCTTT.